Listed below are T cell receptor beta chains from one sample, sequenced in a study of identical twins. Each CDR3 protein gets one entry after TCRdb re-called the 5' RACE reads with MiXCR. The profile shows approximately 890,000 distinct CDR3 sequences, 10% to 15% of them singletons. The same data also went into a second study, on yellow fever vaccine responses in identical twins.

Source material: PBMCs. These receptors were collected from a woman between 18 and 30 years old in good health. Both conserved end residues are part of each CDR3. The order of the fields is D gene, clone size, V gene, J gene, CDR3 DNA, CDR3 protein. D genes are given only for firm matches. Not all rows give a size; the values are once, few, many and, for expanded clones, a class.

d_call: TRBD1; clone_size: NA; v_call: TRBV9; j_call: TRBJ2-2; cdr3_nt: TGTGCCAGCACCCGGGACAGTTACACCGGGGAGCTGTTTTTT; cdr3_aa: CASTRDSYTGELFF
d_call: NA; clone_size: few; v_call: TRBV11-2; j_call: TRBJ2-7; cdr3_nt: TGTGCCAGCAGCTTAGATCCAGGTGTGAGCCGGGAGCAGTACTTC; cdr3_aa: CASSLDPGVSREQYF
d_call: NA; clone_size: NA; v_call: TRBV3-1; j_call: TRBJ2-1; cdr3_nt: TGTGCCAGCAGCCAGATAAAGGATGGGCAGTTCTTC; cdr3_aa: CASSQIKDGQFF
d_call: NA; clone_size: few; v_call: TRBV10-1; j_call: TRBJ2-3; cdr3_nt: TGCGCCAGCAGTGACAGGCGGAGCCCCACAGATACGCAGTATTTT; cdr3_aa: CASSDRRSPTDTQYF
d_call: TRBD2; clone_size: once; v_call: TRBV27; j_call: TRBJ2-7; cdr3_nt: TGTGCCAGTGCTGAACTAGCGGGAGGGGACGAGCAGTACTTC; cdr3_aa: CASAELAGGDEQYF
d_call: TRBD2; clone_size: many; v_call: TRBV20-1; j_call: TRBJ2-7; cdr3_nt: TGCAGTGCTAGAGATATAACTAGCGGGAGGGCCTACGAGCAGTACTTC; cdr3_aa: CSARDITSGRAYEQYF
d_call: NA; clone_size: NA; v_call: TRBV4-2; j_call: TRBJ1-3; cdr3_nt: TGTGCCAGCAGCCAAGACGGAAGGGGTGGAGATGGAAACACCATATATTTT; cdr3_aa: CASSQDGRGGDGNTIYF
d_call: TRBD2; clone_size: NA; v_call: TRBV28; j_call: TRBJ2-5; cdr3_nt: TGTGCCAGCAGTGCTAACTTCGGACTAGCGGGAGGGGGAGAGACCCAGTACTTC; cdr3_aa: CASSANFGLAGGGETQYF
d_call: TRBD2; clone_size: few; v_call: TRBV5-6; j_call: TRBJ2-7; cdr3_nt: TGTGCCAGCAGCTTGGTGCCGGGACTAGGGACCTACGAGCAGTACTTC; cdr3_aa: CASSLVPGLGTYEQYF
d_call: NA; clone_size: NA; v_call: TRBV7-9; j_call: TRBJ2-5; cdr3_nt: TGTGCCAGCAGCTTTAGCGGCGTCAGGGTATTACAAGAGACCCAGTACTTC; cdr3_aa: CASSFSGVRVLQETQYF
d_call: NA; clone_size: NA; v_call: TRBV25-1; j_call: TRBJ2-5; cdr3_nt: TGTGCCAGCAGTGACGTGAGGGCACAAGAGACCCAGTACTTC; cdr3_aa: CASSDVRAQETQYF
d_call: NA; clone_size: few; v_call: TRBV20-1; j_call: TRBJ2-1; cdr3_nt: TGCAGTGCCCCTACGGCGAGCTACAATGAGCAGTTCTTC; cdr3_aa: CSAPTASYNEQFF
d_call: TRBD2; clone_size: once; v_call: TRBV4-1; j_call: TRBJ2-1; cdr3_nt: TGCGCCAGCAGTTCACTGGGGGAGGGCTACAATGAGCAGTTCTTC; cdr3_aa: CASSSLGEGYNEQFF
d_call: TRBD1; clone_size: few; v_call: TRBV20-1; j_call: TRBJ1-6; cdr3_nt: TGCAGTGCTAGAGATCCGTCGACAGGGTCTAATTCACCCCTCCACTTT; cdr3_aa: CSARDPSTGSNSPLHF
d_call: NA; clone_size: few; v_call: TRBV2; j_call: TRBJ1-5; cdr3_nt: TGTGCCAGCAGTCCCAGGGGAACTCAGCCCCAGCATTTT; cdr3_aa: CASSPRGTQPQHF
d_call: NA; clone_size: few; v_call: TRBV25-1; j_call: TRBJ2-1; cdr3_nt: TGTGCCACCAAGGGGGGGTCCGCCTCCGATGAGCAGTTCTTC; cdr3_aa: CATKGGSASDEQFF
d_call: TRBD1; clone_size: few; v_call: TRBV12-3/TRBV12-4; j_call: TRBJ1-1; cdr3_nt: TGTGCCAGCACCCTAGGGACAGGTGAAGCTTTCTTT; cdr3_aa: CASTLGTGEAFF
d_call: TRBD1; clone_size: NA; v_call: TRBV15; j_call: TRBJ2-1; cdr3_nt: TGTGCCACCAGCAGATCGGCACCGGGACAGGGGGACAATGAGCAGTTCTTC; cdr3_aa: CATSRSAPGQGDNEQFF
d_call: TRBD2; clone_size: many; v_call: TRBV28; j_call: TRBJ2-1; cdr3_nt: TGTGCCAGCAGCTTTGGCGGGGGCAATGAGCAGTTCTTC; cdr3_aa: CASSFGGGNEQFF
d_call: TRBD2; clone_size: few; v_call: TRBV28; j_call: TRBJ2-1; cdr3_nt: TGTGCCAGCACCAAAGTAGCGGGCCGCTCCTACAATGAGCAGTTCTTC; cdr3_aa: CASTKVAGRSYNEQFF
d_call: NA; clone_size: few; v_call: TRBV3-1; j_call: TRBJ2-1; cdr3_nt: TGTGCCAGCAGCCAATACTATTCGTATAATGAGCAGTTCTTC; cdr3_aa: CASSQYYSYNEQFF
d_call: TRBD2; clone_size: NA; v_call: TRBV7-7; j_call: TRBJ2-1; cdr3_nt: TGTGCCAGCAGCCCGGGTTCGGGGACTAGCGGGTATGAGCAGTTCTTC; cdr3_aa: CASSPGSGTSGYEQFF
d_call: NA; clone_size: few; v_call: TRBV4-1; j_call: TRBJ2-6; cdr3_nt: TGCGCCAGCAGCCTAAGTCCTGGGGCCAACGTCCTGACTTTC; cdr3_aa: CASSLSPGANVLTF
d_call: NA; clone_size: NA; v_call: TRBV20-1; j_call: TRBJ2-7; cdr3_nt: TGCAGTGCTAGAGAGCCTGATGCCTACGAGCAGTACTTC; cdr3_aa: CSAREPDAYEQYF
d_call: TRBD1; clone_size: NA; v_call: TRBV25-1; j_call: TRBJ2-5; cdr3_nt: TGTGCCAGCAGTGGGGACAGGCTACAAGAGACCCAGTACTTC; cdr3_aa: CASSGDRLQETQYF
d_call: NA; clone_size: NA; v_call: TRBV12-3/TRBV12-4; j_call: TRBJ2-7; cdr3_nt: TGTGCCAGCAGCCCCGAGTACTACGAGCAGTACTTC; cdr3_aa: CASSPEYYEQYF
d_call: NA; clone_size: many; v_call: TRBV7-9; j_call: TRBJ1-1; cdr3_nt: TGTGCCAGCAGCCCAGCTTTCTTT; cdr3_aa: CASSPAFF
d_call: NA; clone_size: few; v_call: TRBV29-1; j_call: TRBJ2-1; cdr3_nt: TGCAGCGCAGGAATCCCAAAACCATCCTACAATGAGCAGTTCTTC; cdr3_aa: CSAGIPKPSYNEQFF
d_call: NA; clone_size: many; v_call: TRBV5-1; j_call: TRBJ1-5; cdr3_nt: TGCGCCAGCAGCTTGGCGGGGGGCGTTCAGCCCCAGCATTTT; cdr3_aa: CASSLAGGVQPQHF
d_call: TRBD2; clone_size: few; v_call: TRBV20-1; j_call: TRBJ2-5; cdr3_nt: TGCAGTGCTCGGACTAGCGGGAGTTTTGAGACCCAGTACTTC; cdr3_aa: CSARTSGSFETQYF
d_call: NA; clone_size: many; v_call: TRBV5-1; j_call: TRBJ2-2; cdr3_nt: TGCGCCAGCAGCCAGTTCGCGAACACCGGGGAGCTGTTTTTT; cdr3_aa: CASSQFANTGELFF
d_call: NA; clone_size: few; v_call: TRBV12-3/TRBV12-4; j_call: TRBJ2-5; cdr3_nt: TGTGCCAGCAGGGGCTTGCAGGGGGAGACCCAGTACTTC; cdr3_aa: CASRGLQGETQYF
d_call: TRBD1; clone_size: few; v_call: TRBV5-1; j_call: TRBJ1-1; cdr3_nt: TGCGCCAGCAGCCTGACAGGGGATGTGGGCGGCACTGAAGCTTTCTTT; cdr3_aa: CASSLTGDVGGTEAFF
d_call: NA; clone_size: NA; v_call: TRBV6-1; j_call: TRBJ1-2; cdr3_nt: TGTGCCAGCAGCCCCACGGACGGCCCCTATGGCTACACCTTC; cdr3_aa: CASSPTDGPYGYTF
d_call: NA; clone_size: few; v_call: TRBV5-1; j_call: TRBJ1-3; cdr3_nt: TGCGCCAGCAGCTTGGCCGGGACAAGCTCTGGAAACACCATATATTTT; cdr3_aa: CASSLAGTSSGNTIYF
d_call: NA; clone_size: few; v_call: TRBV2; j_call: TRBJ2-7; cdr3_nt: TGTGCCAGCAGTGAACAGGCAGGAGGGACCTACGAGCAGTACTTC; cdr3_aa: CASSEQAGGTYEQYF
d_call: NA; clone_size: NA; v_call: TRBV5-1; j_call: TRBJ2-1; cdr3_nt: TGCGCCAGCAGCTTGGAGAAGAGTTCCGATGAGCAGTTCTTC; cdr3_aa: CASSLEKSSDEQFF
d_call: TRBD2; clone_size: NA; v_call: TRBV12-5; j_call: TRBJ2-1; cdr3_nt: TGTGCTAGTGGTTTAGGGACTACCTACAATGAGCAGTTCTTC; cdr3_aa: CASGLGTTYNEQFF
d_call: TRBD1; clone_size: many; v_call: TRBV5-1; j_call: TRBJ2-5; cdr3_nt: TGCGCCAGCAGCTTGACAGGGGCCAACTCAAGGGAGACCCAGTACTTC; cdr3_aa: CASSLTGANSRETQYF
d_call: NA; clone_size: NA; v_call: TRBV28; j_call: TRBJ1-3; cdr3_nt: TGTGCCAGCAGTAGGATGACGACTGGAAACACCACATATTTT; cdr3_aa: CASSRMTTGNTTYF
d_call: TRBD2; clone_size: NA; v_call: TRBV10-3; j_call: TRBJ2-7; cdr3_nt: TGTGCCATCAGTGAAAATATGGCGGGAGGGCCTAAGGAGCAGTACTTC; cdr3_aa: CAISENMAGGPKEQYF